This passage covers 2 T cell receptor beta chains from one sample sequenced in a study of CD8+CD57+ T cells in acquired aplastic anemia. TCR beta VDJ combinations and CDR3 sequences were profiled from genomic DNA. MiXCR was run by TCRdb on the reads, yielding one entry per CDR3 protein. Among fewer than 250,000 distinct CDR3 sequences listed, about half were seen once. Material for sequencing was sorted CD4+, CD8+, or CD8+CD57+ T cells (not recorded which) from PBMCs. The receptors stem from a human donor in good health, serving as a control.

This clonotype occurred many times. The chain links TRBV11-2 to TRBJ1-2; no clear D gene. Germline V gives CDR1 SGHAT, CDR2 FQNNGV. Trimming took off 2 bases at V and 3 bases at J, with 10 bases between the two ends. The CDR3 length is 14 residues. The chain's CDR3 is CASSLSRQDYGYTF. The CDR3, as DNA: TGTGCCAGCAGCTTATCTCGCCAGGACTATGGCTACACCTTC.

The rearrangement links TRBV7-9 to TRBJ2-5; 8 nucleotides agree with TRBD1. The CDR3 has 14 residues. Germline CDR1 SEHNR, CDR2 FQNEAQ (reference sequence). V lost 1 base, J lost 3 bases, and 1 base stayed unmatched. CDR3 DNA: TGTGCCAGCAGCTTAGGGACAGGGAAAGAGACCCAGTACTTC. Encoded protein: CASSLGTGKETQYF. Complete variable domain (other parts from reference TRBV7-9 and TRBJ2-5): DTGVSQNPRHKITKRGQNVTFRCDPISEHNRLYWYRQTLGQGPEFLTYFQNEAQLEKSRLLSDRFSAERPKGSFSTLEIQRTEQGDSAMYLCASSLGTGKETQYFGPGTRLLVL.